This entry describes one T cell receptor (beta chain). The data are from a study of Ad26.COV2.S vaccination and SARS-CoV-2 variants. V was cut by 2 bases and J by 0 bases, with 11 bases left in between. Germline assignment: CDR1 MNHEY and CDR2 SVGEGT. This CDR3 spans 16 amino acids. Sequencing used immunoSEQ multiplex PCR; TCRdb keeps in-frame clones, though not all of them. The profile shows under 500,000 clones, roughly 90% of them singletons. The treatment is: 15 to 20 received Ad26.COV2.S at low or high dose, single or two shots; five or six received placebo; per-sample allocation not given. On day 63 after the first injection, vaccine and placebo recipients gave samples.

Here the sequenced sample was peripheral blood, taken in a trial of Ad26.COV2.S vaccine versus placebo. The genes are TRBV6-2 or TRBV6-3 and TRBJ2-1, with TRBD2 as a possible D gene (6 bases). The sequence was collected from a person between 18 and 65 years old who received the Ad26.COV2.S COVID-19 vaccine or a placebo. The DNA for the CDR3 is TGTGCCAGCAGTTACCCGGGGGTAAGCTCCTACAATGAGCAGTTCTTC. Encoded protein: CASSYPGVSSYNEQFF.